The TCR beta chain described here comes from a study of cytomegalovirus exposure and HLA in healthy donors. Study at large: Ancestry clustering placed more than 65% of roughly 410 genotyped donors in the Caucasian-associated cluster.

Notes on the study in general: A later analysis showed TCR association rates differing by HLA locus, peaking at DRB1 and lowest at HLA-C.

With 60 Vbeta and 13 Jbeta primers, the PCR was carried out. Measured with immunoSEQ multiplex PCR; TCRdb has only the in-frame clones, and not every one. Its clone listing holds approximately 79,000 clones. To note about this clone: What it recognizes is unknown.

Germline CDR1 is MNHNS and CDR2 is SASEGT. The CDR3 runs to 14 residues. V dropped 5 bases and J dropped 5 bases, with 13 bases sitting between them. This receptor was identified in a middle-aged man in good health and CMV-seronegative. The source material was PBMCs. The chain is built from TRBV6-1 and TRBJ1-5; TRBD1 might be the D (6 bases). Here the CDR3 DNA reads TGTGCCAGCAGTTTGAGGGCAGGGGATCAGCCCCAGCATTTT. This sequence encodes CASSLRAGDQPQHF.